This TCR beta chain is from a study of CD4 T cells in relation to SARS-CoV-2 and coronaviruses. The unexposed donors gave CD4+ T cells in about 2010-2019, prior to COVID-19. CD4+ T cells were isolated from the cells after around 9 days of culture. CDR1 is LGHNT and CDR2 is FRNRAP in the germline V gene. CDR3 length: 14 amino acids. V lost 5 bases, J lost 0 bases, and 11 bases lay in between. As regards this clone: Its antigen is unidentified.

The method was immunoSEQ multiplex PCR; TCRdb's version includes in-frame clones alone and lacks a portion of them. The data hold under 14,000 clones, with about 68% observed a single time. Sample: CD4+ T cells from PBMCs, cultured in vitro. This receptor was taken from a human donor in good health. The chain recombines TRBV12-5 with TRBJ2-7, with a possible D match to TRBD1 (5 bases). The CDR3 loop is CASGLGHSSYEQYF. The CDR3 DNA reads TGTGCTAGTGGTCTCGGACACAGCTCCTACGAGCAGTACTTC.